This entry concerns a single T cell receptor beta chain. The data stem from a study of blood T cell repertoires in COVID-19. Across the whole study: Nucleic acid was either cDNA or gDNA, and it came from T cells, B-cell-depleted T cells, or PBMCs.

Repertoires were generated with immunoSEQ multiplex PCR, while TCRdb's copy carries only in-frame clones and drops some. The table records about 200,000 clones, approximately 84% of them present only once. The CDR3 runs 14 residues. V lost 3 bases, J lost 5 bases, and 13 bases lay in between. The V gene's germline CDR1 is LNHDA and CDR2 SQIVND (reference sequence). The Seattle site enrolled patients during active infection and followed them longitudinally. What was sequenced was peripheral blood. This sequence was found in an elderly woman with COVID-19, enrolled during active disease. The chain combines TRBV19 with TRBJ1-2; D gene unclear. This chain's CDR3 is CASSITRREYGYTF. The CDR3 DNA follows: TGTGCCAGTAGTATTACCAGGCGGGAATATGGCTACACCTTC.